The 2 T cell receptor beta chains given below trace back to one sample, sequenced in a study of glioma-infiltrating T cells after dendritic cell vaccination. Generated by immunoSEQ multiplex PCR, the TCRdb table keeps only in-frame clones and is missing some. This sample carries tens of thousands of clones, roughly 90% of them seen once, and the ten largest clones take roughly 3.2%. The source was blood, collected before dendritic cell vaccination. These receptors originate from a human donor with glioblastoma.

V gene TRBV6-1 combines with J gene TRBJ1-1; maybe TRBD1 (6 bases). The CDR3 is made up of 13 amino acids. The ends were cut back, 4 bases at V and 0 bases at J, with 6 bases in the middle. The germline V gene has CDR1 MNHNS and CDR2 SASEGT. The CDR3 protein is CASSGTVNTEAFF. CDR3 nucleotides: TGTGCCAGCAGTGGGACAGTGAACACTGAAGCTTTCTTT.

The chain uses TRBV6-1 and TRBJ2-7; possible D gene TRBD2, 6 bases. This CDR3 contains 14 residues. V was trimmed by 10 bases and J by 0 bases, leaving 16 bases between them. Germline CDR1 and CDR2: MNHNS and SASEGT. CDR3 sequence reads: CAIRSAGTSYEQYF. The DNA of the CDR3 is TGTGCCATCAGGTCGGCGGGGACCTCCTACGAGCAGTACTTC.